A selection of T cell receptor beta chains follows, all from one sample in a study of CD8 T cells in Susac syndrome. TCRdb re-called the immunoSEQ multiplex PCR reads with MiXCR, one entry per CDR3 protein. The sample yields some 120,000 distinct CDR3 sequences, roughly 96% seen once. Material for sequencing was CD4+ T cells from PBMCs. The receptors derive from a human donor in good health. Each CDR3 is given with its conserved first and last residue. The D gene is left open where the match is weak. Expanded clones are given a class, and other clones once, few, many or no size at all.

CDR3 DNA,CDR3 protein,clone size,V gene,J gene,D gene
TGTGCCAGCAGTTTCCGCTCTGGGGCCAACGTCCTGACTTTC,CASSFRSGANVLTF,few,TRBV27,TRBJ2-6,-
TGTGCCAGCAGTTCCGCGGGACAGGGAGCTTTCTTT,CASSSAGQGAFF,-,TRBV6-5,TRBJ1-1,TRBD1
TGTGCCTGGAGTGTAGAGCCAAATACGCAGTATTTT,CAWSVEPNTQYF,-,TRBV30,TRBJ2-3,-
TGTGCCAGTAGTATCGCAGGGAGCCAAGAGACCCAGTACTTC,CASSIAGSQETQYF,-,TRBV19,TRBJ2-5,-
TGTGCCAGCAGCCAATTTCTAGCGGGGCACTACGAGCAGTACTTC,CASSQFLAGHYEQYF,-,TRBV3-1,TRBJ2-7,TRBD2
TGTGCCATCAGTATGACAGGGCTCGAGCAGTACTTC,CAISMTGLEQYF,-,TRBV10-3,TRBJ2-7,TRBD1
TGTGCCAGCAGTTTACCCGGGTCGCACCAGTACTTC,CASSLPGSHQYF,-,TRBV28,TRBJ2-5,-
TGTGCCAGCAGCATTACAGGGGGCGAGACCGGGGAGCTGTTTTTT,CASSITGGETGELFF,-,TRBV2,TRBJ2-2,TRBD1
TGTGCCAGTACCAGGTCGGCAGGGGGCGTTAAGAACACTGAAGCTTTCTTT,CASTRSAGGVKNTEAFF,-,TRBV19,TRBJ1-1,TRBD1
TGTGCCAGCAGTCCCGATCACAGCTTTCAGAAACAGTACTTC,CASSPDHSFQKQYF,-,TRBV28,TRBJ2-7,-
TGCAGTGCACCGGGGGTGGGGACGACGCAGTATTTT,CSAPGVGTTQYF,-,TRBV20-1,TRBJ2-3,-
TGTGCCAGTAGTATCGATAGGGGGCTCAGCGGGGAGCTGTTTTTT,CASSIDRGLSGELFF,-,TRBV19,TRBJ2-2,TRBD1
TGTGCCAGCAGCCCTACAGGGAATACTCAGCCCCAGCATTTT,CASSPTGNTQPQHF,-,TRBV7-2,TRBJ1-5,-
TGTGCCAGTAGTATAGGCCCCGACAGCTCCTACGAGCAGTACTTC,CASSIGPDSSYEQYF,-,TRBV19,TRBJ2-7,-
TGTGCCTGGAGTGTACTACAGGGGATCTATGGCTACACCTTC,CAWSVLQGIYGYTF,-,TRBV30,TRBJ1-2,TRBD1
TGTGCCAGCAGCCAAAGGGGACAGGGAGTCTCTGGAAACACCATATATTTT,CASSQRGQGVSGNTIYF,-,TRBV3-1,TRBJ1-3,TRBD1
TGTGCCAGCAGCTTAGTAGCTAGCGGGAGCAAAACCGGGGAGCTGTTTTTT,CASSLVASGSKTGELFF,-,TRBV11-2,TRBJ2-2,TRBD2